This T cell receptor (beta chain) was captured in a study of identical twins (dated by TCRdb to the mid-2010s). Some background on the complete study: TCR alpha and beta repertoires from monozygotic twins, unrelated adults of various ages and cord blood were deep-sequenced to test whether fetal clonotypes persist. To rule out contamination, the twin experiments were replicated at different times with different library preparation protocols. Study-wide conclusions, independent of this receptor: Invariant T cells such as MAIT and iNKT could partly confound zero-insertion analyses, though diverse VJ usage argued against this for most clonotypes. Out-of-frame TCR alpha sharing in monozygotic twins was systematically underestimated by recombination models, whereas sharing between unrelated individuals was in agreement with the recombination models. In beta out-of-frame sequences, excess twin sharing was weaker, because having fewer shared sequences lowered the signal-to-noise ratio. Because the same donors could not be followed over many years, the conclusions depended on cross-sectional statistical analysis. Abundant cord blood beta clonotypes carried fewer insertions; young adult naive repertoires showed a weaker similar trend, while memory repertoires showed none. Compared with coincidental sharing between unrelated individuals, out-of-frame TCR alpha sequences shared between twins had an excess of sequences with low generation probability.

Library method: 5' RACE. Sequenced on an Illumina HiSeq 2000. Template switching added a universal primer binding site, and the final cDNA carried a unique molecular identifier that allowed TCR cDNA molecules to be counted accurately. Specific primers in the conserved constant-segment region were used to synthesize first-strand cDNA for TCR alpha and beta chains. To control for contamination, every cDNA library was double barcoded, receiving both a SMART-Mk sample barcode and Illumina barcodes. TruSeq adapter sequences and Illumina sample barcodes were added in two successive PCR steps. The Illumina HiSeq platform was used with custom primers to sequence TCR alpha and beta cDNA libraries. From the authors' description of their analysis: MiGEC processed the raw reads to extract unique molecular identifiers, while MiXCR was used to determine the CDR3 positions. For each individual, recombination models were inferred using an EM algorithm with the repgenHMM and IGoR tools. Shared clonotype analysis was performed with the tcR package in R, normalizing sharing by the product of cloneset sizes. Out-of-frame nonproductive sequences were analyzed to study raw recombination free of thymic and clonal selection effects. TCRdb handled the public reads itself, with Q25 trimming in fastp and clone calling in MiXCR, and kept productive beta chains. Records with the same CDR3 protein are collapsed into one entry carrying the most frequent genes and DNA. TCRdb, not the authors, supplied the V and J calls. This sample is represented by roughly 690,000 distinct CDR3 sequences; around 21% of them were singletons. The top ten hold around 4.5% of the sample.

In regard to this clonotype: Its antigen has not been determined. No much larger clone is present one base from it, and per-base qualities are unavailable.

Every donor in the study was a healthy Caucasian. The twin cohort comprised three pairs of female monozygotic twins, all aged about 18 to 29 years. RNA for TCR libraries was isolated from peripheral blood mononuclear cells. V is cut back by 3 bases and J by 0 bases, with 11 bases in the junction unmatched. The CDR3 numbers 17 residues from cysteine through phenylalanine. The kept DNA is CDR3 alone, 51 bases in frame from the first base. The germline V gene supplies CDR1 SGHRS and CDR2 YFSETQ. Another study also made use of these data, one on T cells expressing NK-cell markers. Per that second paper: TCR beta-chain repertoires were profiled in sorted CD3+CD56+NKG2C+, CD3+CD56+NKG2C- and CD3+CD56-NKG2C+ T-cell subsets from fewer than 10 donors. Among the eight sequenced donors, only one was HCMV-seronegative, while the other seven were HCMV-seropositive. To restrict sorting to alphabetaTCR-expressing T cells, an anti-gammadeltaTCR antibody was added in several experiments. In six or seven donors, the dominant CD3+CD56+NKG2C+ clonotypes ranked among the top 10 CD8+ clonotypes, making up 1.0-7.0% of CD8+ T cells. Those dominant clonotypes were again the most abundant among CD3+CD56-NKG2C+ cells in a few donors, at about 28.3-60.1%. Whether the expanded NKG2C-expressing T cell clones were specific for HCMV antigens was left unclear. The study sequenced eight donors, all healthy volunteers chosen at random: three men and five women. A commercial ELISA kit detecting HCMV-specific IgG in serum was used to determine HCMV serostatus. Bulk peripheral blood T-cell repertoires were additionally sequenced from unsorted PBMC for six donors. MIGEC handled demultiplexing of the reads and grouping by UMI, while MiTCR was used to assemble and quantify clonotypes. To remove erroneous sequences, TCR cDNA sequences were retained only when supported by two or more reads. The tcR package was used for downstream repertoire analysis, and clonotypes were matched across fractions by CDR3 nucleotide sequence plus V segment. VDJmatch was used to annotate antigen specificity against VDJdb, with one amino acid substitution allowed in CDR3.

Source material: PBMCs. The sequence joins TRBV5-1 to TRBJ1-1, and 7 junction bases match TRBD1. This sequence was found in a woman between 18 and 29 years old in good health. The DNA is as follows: TGCGCCAGCAGCTCGCATCTCTTCGGACAGGTGAACACTGAAGCTTTCTTT. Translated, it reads CASSSHLFGQVNTEAFF.